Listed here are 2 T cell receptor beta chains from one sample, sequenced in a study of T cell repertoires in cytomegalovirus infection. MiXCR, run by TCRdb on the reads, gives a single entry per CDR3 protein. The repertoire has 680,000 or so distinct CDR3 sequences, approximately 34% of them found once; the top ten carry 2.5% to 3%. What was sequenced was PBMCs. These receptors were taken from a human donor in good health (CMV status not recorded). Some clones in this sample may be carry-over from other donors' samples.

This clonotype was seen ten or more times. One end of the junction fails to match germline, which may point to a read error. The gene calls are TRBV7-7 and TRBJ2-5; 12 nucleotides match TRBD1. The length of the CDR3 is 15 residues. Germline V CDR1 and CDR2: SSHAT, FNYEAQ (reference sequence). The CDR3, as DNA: TGTGCTAGCAGTCTAGGGACAGGGGGCGAAGAGACCCAGTACTTC. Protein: CASSLGTGGEETQYF. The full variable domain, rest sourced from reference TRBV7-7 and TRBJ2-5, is GAGVSQSPRYKVTKRGQDVTLRCDPISSHATLYWYQQALGQGPEFLTYFNYEAQPDKSGLPSDRFSAERPEGSISTLTIQRTEQRDSAMYRCASSLGTGGEETQYFGPGTRLLVL.

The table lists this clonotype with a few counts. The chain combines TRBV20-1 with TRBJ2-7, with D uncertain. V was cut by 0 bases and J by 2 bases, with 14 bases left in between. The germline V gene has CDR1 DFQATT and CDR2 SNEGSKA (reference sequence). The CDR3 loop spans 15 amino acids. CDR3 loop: CSARDLRQNTYEQYF. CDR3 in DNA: TGCAGTGCTAGAGATCTGAGGCAGAATACCTACGAGCAGTACTTC.